These 20 T cell receptor beta chains originate from one sample sequenced in a study of T-cell reconstitution after alpha-beta-depleted transplantation in children. Unique molecular identifiers were used to barcode this TCRbeta library. TCRdb called the PCR reads again in MiXCR, with one record for every CDR3 protein. The table has about 640,000 distinct CDR3 sequences, 16% seen once. This specimen consisted of PBMCs from the stem cell graft donor, obtained from the stem cell graft. The receptor source for this set is a human donor who donated a stem cell graft to a child with acute myeloid leukemia.

This clonotype was found a few times. The chain joins TRBV29-1 to TRBJ1-1; 8 nucleotides agree with TRBD1. Germline assignment: CDR1 SQVTM and CDR2 ANQGSEA. CDR3 length equals 12 residues. J was trimmed by 6 bases and V by 7 bases; bases with no gene match: 7. The CDR3 sequence: CSASQQGAEAFF. The CDR3, as DNA: TGCAGCGCTTCTCAACAGGGGGCTGAAGCTTTCTTT.

The chain carries TRBV15 and TRBJ2-6; 7 bases line up with TRBD1. The CDR3 consists of 15 residues. J lost 1 base, V lost 5 bases, and 2 bases had no gene match. Germline values: CDR1 LNHNV, CDR2 YYDKDF (reference sequence). The CDR3 DNA reads TGTGCCACCAGCCTGGACAGGTCTGGGGCCAACGTCCTGACTTTC. Its protein product is CATSLDRSGANVLTF.

This clonotype was counted ten times or more. The chain is built from TRBV20-1 and TRBJ2-7; D is unresolved. V was pared by 2 bases and J by 6 bases, with 17 bases between. The CDR3 is made up of 14 amino acids. CDR1 is DFQATT, CDR2 SNEGSKA, per germline (reference sequence). CDR3 sequence: CSARLRQQVSEQYF. CDR3 nucleotide sequence: TGCAGTGCTAGACTACGGCAACAAGTAAGCGAGCAGTACTTC.

This clonotype was detected ten times or more. The chain is built from TRBV29-1 and TRBJ2-1, with D perhaps TRBD2 (6 bases). The CDR3 length is 12 residues. Germline V gene sequence: CDR1 SQVTM, CDR2 ANQGSEA. V was clipped by 4 bases and J by 5 bases, with 9 bases between them. CDR3 bases: TGCAGCGTTGGAACGGGAGACAATGAGCAGTTCTTC. It is translated as CSVGTGDNEQFF.

V and J are TRBV4-2 and TRBJ2-2; 14 bases are a match to TRBD2. The CDR3 is 19 residues long. The J segment lost 6 bases and the V segment lost 0 bases, leaving 9 bases of the junction unmatched. CDR1 is LGHNA, CDR2 YNFKEQ, per germline. Here the CDR3 reads CASSQEETSGGEGAGELFF. CDR3 DNA: TGTGCCAGCAGCCAAGAAGAGACTAGCGGGGGGGAAGGGGCCGGGGAGCTGTTTTTT.

This chain links TRBV7-2 with TRBJ2-1; D is unclear. Germline CDR1 is SGHTA and CDR2 is FQGNSA. This CDR3 is 13 amino acids long. The ends were cut back, 6 bases at V and 0 bases at J, with 6 bases in the middle. In nucleotides, the CDR3 is TGTGCCAGCAGAAAGAGCTCCTACAATGAGCAGTTCTTC. Translation gives CASRKSSYNEQFF.

This clonotype occurred many times. The chain has TRBV12-3 or TRBV12-4 and TRBJ1-6, with D perhaps matching TRBD1 (6 bases). The V end was cut by 6 bases, the J end by 12 bases, with 18 bases between. This CDR3 is 14 amino acids long. This CDR3 is CASSPEQGVRPLHF. DNA of the CDR3: TGTGCCAGCAGCCCCGAACAGGGAGTAAGACCCCTCCACTTT.

V gene TRBV12-3 or TRBV12-4 combines with J gene TRBJ1-1, with D unclear. The CDR3 has 13 residues. V lost 3 bases, J lost 1 base, and 6 bases lay in between. The CDR3 nucleotides read TGTGCCAGCAGTTTTCTCTCGAACACTGAAGCTTTCTTT. This encodes CASSFLSNTEAFF.

As to this clonotype: One base away lies a much larger clone, so this may be a sequencing read error. The rearrangement uses TRBV5-1 and TRBJ2-3; a weak D match, TRBD1 (5 bases). The CDR3 sequence is 16 residues long. With 0 bases removed from V and 7 bases from J, the gap between germline ends came to 18 bases. Germline assignment: CDR1 SGHRS and CDR2 YFSETQ. The DNA of the CDR3 is TGCGCCAGCAGCTTGGCAGCAGGGATGAGCGCAAATACGCAGTATTTT. It yields the protein CASSLAAGMSANTQYF.

The chain is built from TRBV7-2 and TRBJ1-5, with D maybe TRBD1 (5 bases). Trimming took off 1 base at V and 7 bases at J, with 11 bases between the two ends. In germline, CDR1 is SGHTA, CDR2 FQGNSA. CDR3 length equals 14 residues. The DNA of the CDR3 is TGTGCCAGCAGCTTAGATGAAGGGGCCCAGCCCCAGCATTTT. It specifies CASSLDEGAQPQHF.

Many counts were recorded for this clonotype. The V call is TRBV29-1, the J call TRBJ1-1, with D possibly being TRBD1 (6 bases). V dropped 5 bases and J dropped 8 bases, with 12 bases sitting between them. Germline V gene lookup returns CDR1 SQVTM and CDR2 ANQGSEA. This CDR3 is 11 amino acids long. CDR3: CSVLRQGEAFF. As DNA, the CDR3 is TGCAGCGTTTTAAGGCAGGGGGAAGCTTTCTTT.

J is TRBJ1-5 and V is TRBV3-1; the D is unclear. Germline CDR1 is LGHDT and CDR2 is YNNKEL (reference sequence). The CDR3 length is 15 residues. V was trimmed by 0 bases and J by 1 base, leaving 7 bases between them. The chain's CDR3 is CASSQDGRSNQPQHF. The CDR3 bases are TGTGCCAGCAGCCAAGATGGTAGGAGCAATCAGCCCCAGCATTTT.

This chain connects TRBV24-1 to TRBJ2-5; D may correspond to TRBD1 or TRBD2 (5 bases each). V lost 4 bases and J lost 5, with 13 bases in between. CDR1 and CDR2 from the germline V gene are KGHDR and SFDVKD. The CDR3 covers 14 residues. CDR3 coding DNA: TGTGCCACCAGTGACCCAAGGGGAGCGGAGACCCAGTACTTC. Residues: CATSDPRGAETQYF.

This clonotype occurred a few times. The rearrangement uses TRBV29-1 and TRBJ1-2; tentative D call: TRBD1 (6 bases). This CDR3 has 11 amino acids. Germline lookup yields CDR1 SQVTM and CDR2 ANQGSEA. Deletions cut 4 bases from V and 7 bases from J, with 10 bases between. DNA for the CDR3: TGCAGCGTTGGGGGGCAAGGTGGCTACACCTTC. This gives the protein CSVGGQGGYTF.

The chain carries TRBV7-9 and TRBJ2-7; D is possibly TRBD1 (6 bases). CDR3 length: 15 residues. The germline V gene encodes CDR1 SEHNR and CDR2 FQNEAQ (reference sequence). The V gene lost 4 bases and the J gene lost 4 bases, with 17 bases spanning the gap. CDR3 amino acids: CASSSSGTPTYEQYF. In DNA form, the CDR3 reads TGTGCCAGCAGCTCATCCGGGACACCCACTTACGAGCAGTACTTC.

This clonotype has at least ten counts. This rearrangement joins TRBV10-3 to TRBJ2-3, with TRBD1 as a possible D gene (6 bases). Trimming pared 8 bases from V and 2 bases from J, leaving 11 bases between. This CDR3 spans 13 amino acids. CDR1 ENHRY and CDR2 SYGVKD come from the germline V gene. CDR3 coding DNA: TGTGCCATCGGGTGGGACAACACAGATACGCAGTATTTT. It codes for CAIGWDNTDTQYF.

This clonotype was found many times. The V and J genes are TRBV20-1 and TRBJ2-7; D perhaps matches TRBD2 (5 bases). Between the trimmed V and J ends, which lost 3 bases and 3 bases, there was a span of 9 bases. Germline-derived CDR1 and CDR2 are DFQATT and SNEGSKA (reference sequence). The CDR3 length is 12 residues. The CDR3 reads CSASDGNYEQYF. CDR3 bases: TGCAGTGCTAGTGACGGGAACTACGAGCAGTACTTC.

The V call is TRBV6-5, the J call TRBJ2-2; D is undetermined. CDR1 MNHEY and CDR2 SVGAGI come from the germline V gene. The CDR3 is made up of 14 amino acids. Trimming cost V 0 bases and J 6 bases, with 8 bases left between them. Here the CDR3 DNA reads TGTGCCAGCAGTTACTCGAAGGCGGCCGGGGAGCTGTTTTTT. This sequence encodes CASSYSKAAGELFF.

The table lists this clonotype with a few counts. V gene TRBV6-5 combines with J gene TRBJ1-2; 7 nucleotides match TRBD1. Germline values: CDR1 MNHEY, CDR2 SVGAGI. The CDR3 sequence is 14 residues long. V was pared by 5 bases and J by 5 bases, with 8 bases of the junction left unmatched. The DNA for the CDR3 is TGTGCCAGCAGTCACAGACAGGGAAAATATGGCTACACCTTC. It is translated as CASSHRQGKYGYTF.

The table lists this clonotype with many counts. The chain carries TRBV20-1 and TRBJ2-3, with D perhaps matching TRBD1 (5 bases). V dropped 1 base and J dropped 0 bases, with 14 bases sitting between them. The CDR3 covers 16 residues. Germline V gives CDR1 DFQATT, CDR2 SNEGSKA (reference sequence). DNA of the CDR3: TGCAGTGCTAGAGGCAACACAGGCCTTAGCACAGATACGCAGTATTTT. Its translation: CSARGNTGLSTDTQYF.